The rows below give T cell receptor beta chains drawn from one sample of a study of shared clonotypes between healthy human individuals. The table came from immunoSEQ multiplex PCR; TCRdb's copy has only in-frame clones and leaves some out. Found here are over a million clones, roughly 97% of them singletons; the top ten hold 1% to 1.5%. The sample was naive CD4+ T cells sorted from blood. These receptor sequences come from a man under 40 in good health. CDR3s include the opening cysteine and the closing phenylalanine or tryptophan. Each record gives: D gene, J gene, V gene, clone size, CDR3 DNA, CDR3 protein. The D gene is left open where the match is weak. Clone size is not always given. Where it is, it says once, few, many or a class for expanded clones.

D: TRBD2
J: TRBJ2-5
V: TRBV2
size: .
DNA: TGTGCCAGCCGGACTAGCGGGAGGGCCGGTGAGACCCAGTACTTC
CDR3: CASRTSGRAGETQYF

D: TRBD1
J: TRBJ1-4
V: TRBV4-2
size: .
DNA: TGTGCCAGCAGCCAAGATACCACAGGGGCAACTGAAAAACTGTTTTTT
CDR3: CASSQDTTGATEKLFF

D: .
J: TRBJ2-7
V: TRBV18
size: .
DNA: TGTGCCAGCTCACCACGTACAGGGAGGATGTACGAGCAGTACTTC
CDR3: CASSPRTGRMYEQYF

D: TRBD2
J: TRBJ2-2
V: TRBV9
size: .
DNA: TGTGCCAGCAGCGCGGGACTAGCGGCGAAAAACACCGGGGAGCTGTTTTTT
CDR3: CASSAGLAAKNTGELFF

D: .
J: TRBJ2-2
V: TRBV7-9
size: .
DNA: TGTGCCAGCAGCTTAACAGGACCCCGCTCCGGGGAGCTGTTTTTT
CDR3: CASSLTGPRSGELFF

D: .
J: TRBJ1-1
V: TRBV5-1
size: once
DNA: TGCGCCAGCAGCTTGGACGGGGCGTTGAACACTGAAGCTTTCTTT
CDR3: CASSLDGALNTEAFF

D: TRBD1
J: TRBJ1-3
V: TRBV9
size: .
DNA: TGTGCCAGCAGCGCCGACAGGGGAGGAAACACCATATATTTT
CDR3: CASSADRGGNTIYF

D: TRBD1
J: TRBJ1-5
V: TRBV19
size: .
DNA: TGTGCCAGTAGTGGCGGGACAGGGCAGCCCCAGCATTTT
CDR3: CASSGGTGQPQHF

D: .
J: TRBJ1-5
V: TRBV2
size: .
DNA: TGTGCCAGCAGGGAGACAGGCGGAGGGCCCCAGCATTTT
CDR3: CASRETGGGPQHF

D: .
J: TRBJ2-5
V: TRBV18
size: once
DNA: TGTGCCAGCTCACCGTACCGGGACCAAGAGACCCAGTACTTC
CDR3: CASSPYRDQETQYF

D: TRBD2
J: TRBJ2-1
V: TRBV7-9
size: .
DNA: TGTGCCAGCAGCTCGGGACTAGCGGGTTTTATGTATGAGCAGTTCTTC
CDR3: CASSSGLAGFMYEQFF

D: TRBD2
J: TRBJ2-3
V: TRBV28
size: .
DNA: TGTGCCAGCAGAACTACTAGCGGGAGGACAGATACGCAGTATTTT
CDR3: CASRTTSGRTDTQYF

D: .
J: TRBJ2-7
V: TRBV5-4
size: .
DNA: TGTGCCAGCAGCCCTCCTCCGGACAGCTCCTACGAGCAGTACTTC
CDR3: CASSPPPDSSYEQYF

D: TRBD1
J: TRBJ1-1
V: TRBV7-2
size: .
DNA: TGTGCCAGCAGCGCGACAGGGGACACTGAAGCTTTCTTT
CDR3: CASSATGDTEAFF

D: TRBD1
J: TRBJ2-5
V: TRBV5-4
size: once
DNA: TGTGCCAGCAGTAAGCAGGGGGAGGAGACCCAGTACTTC
CDR3: CASSKQGEETQYF

D: .
J: TRBJ1-1
V: TRBV6-1
size: .
DNA: TGTGCCAGCAGTGAAGCGCTTCGGCAGAACACTGAAGCTTTCTTT
CDR3: CASSEALRQNTEAFF

D: .
J: TRBJ2-1
V: TRBV5-5
size: .
DNA: TGTGCCAGCACCTCAACGGGCAATGAGCAGTTCTTC
CDR3: CASTSTGNEQFF

D: .
J: TRBJ2-5
V: TRBV5-6
size: .
DNA: TGTGCCAGCAGCTTGGATTGGGGGGTCGCATGGCAAGGGGAGACCCAGTACTTC
CDR3: CASSLDWGVAWQGETQYF

D: TRBD1
J: TRBJ2-7
V: TRBV28
size: .
DNA: TGTGCCAGCAGTGGACAGGGTGTGGCTTGGGGCGAGCAGTACTTC
CDR3: CASSGQGVAWGEQYF

D: .
J: TRBJ2-7
V: TRBV2
size: .
DNA: TGTGCCAGCAGTGAGCAGGGTAATTCCTACGAGCAGTACTTC
CDR3: CASSEQGNSYEQYF

D: TRBD1
J: TRBJ1-2
V: TRBV29-1
size: .
DNA: TGCAGCGTTGAAGGAGGGGACAGGGGCGGTGGCCGATTC
CDR3: CSVEGGDRGGGRF

D: .
J: TRBJ2-3
V: TRBV18
size: .
DNA: TGTGCCAGCTCACGACAACAGGGGAGGACAGATACGCAGTATTTT
CDR3: CASSRQQGRTDTQYF

D: TRBD2
J: TRBJ2-3
V: TRBV4-2
size: .
DNA: TGTGCCAGCAGCCAAAGGCAGGGACTAGCGGGAGGAACAGATACGCAGTATTTT
CDR3: CASSQRQGLAGGTDTQYF

D: .
J: TRBJ1-4
V: TRBV15
size: .
DNA: TGTGCCACCAGCAGAGATCGGAGTCAGCGTAATGAAAAACTGTTTTTT
CDR3: CATSRDRSQRNEKLFF

D: TRBD1
J: TRBJ2-7
V: TRBV28
size: .
DNA: TGTGCCAGTACCGACAGGGGACTGTACGAGCAGTACTTC
CDR3: CASTDRGLYEQYF

D: .
J: TRBJ2-3
V: TRBV25-1
size: .
DNA: TGTGCCAGCAGTGAATGGGGAGCGGAGTGGACAGATACGCAGTATTTT
CDR3: CASSEWGAEWTDTQYF

D: .
J: TRBJ2-7
V: TRBV4-1
size: .
DNA: TGCGCCAGCAGCCATCCCGACGGGCCCTACGAGCAGTACTTC
CDR3: CASSHPDGPYEQYF

D: TRBD2
J: TRBJ2-1
V: TRBV6-5
size: .
DNA: TGTGCCAGCAGTGACATAGGGACTAGAGATGTGCAGTTCTTC
CDR3: CASSDIGTRDVQFF

D: TRBD1
J: TRBJ1-2
V: TRBV19
size: .
DNA: TGTGCCACCAGGGACAGAAACTATGGCTACACCTTC
CDR3: CATRDRNYGYTF

D: .
J: TRBJ2-5
V: TRBV9
size: .
DNA: TGTGCCAGCAGCGTAGGAGGGGAAGAGACCCAGTACTTC
CDR3: CASSVGGEETQYF

D: TRBD1
J: TRBJ2-2
V: TRBV9
size: .
DNA: TGTGCCAGCAGCTCGGGACAGGCCCCCACCGGGGAGCTGTTTTTT
CDR3: CASSSGQAPTGELFF

D: .
J: TRBJ2-7
V: TRBV5-4
size: .
DNA: TGTGCCAGCAGCTTGGAAGCGGCCCCCCAGATGGAGCAGTACTTC
CDR3: CASSLEAAPQMEQYF

D: TRBD1
J: TRBJ2-7
V: TRBV9
size: .
DNA: TGTGCCAGCAGTAAGCTGGGACAGGGGGACGAGCAGTACTTC
CDR3: CASSKLGQGDEQYF

D: TRBD1
J: TRBJ2-1
V: TRBV11-2
size: .
DNA: TGTGCCAGCAGCTTAGCTGGGACAGGTTACAATGAGCAGTTCTTC
CDR3: CASSLAGTGYNEQFF

D: .
J: TRBJ2-3
V: TRBV11-3
size: .
DNA: TGTGCCAGCAGCTTAGGTCAGGGGGGGACAGATACGCAGTATTTT
CDR3: CASSLGQGGTDTQYF

D: .
J: TRBJ1-5
V: TRBV10-1
size: .
DNA: TGCGCCAGCAGTGAGCGGGCTCAAGGTTGGCCCCAGCATTTT
CDR3: CASSERAQGWPQHF

D: .
J: TRBJ2-2
V: TRBV5-1
size: .
DNA: TGCGCCAGCAGCTTGGCCACTGTGGGCACCGGGGAGCTGTTTTTT
CDR3: CASSLATVGTGELFF

D: .
J: TRBJ1-5
V: TRBV6-1
size: .
DNA: TGTGCCAGCAGTGATGAGGGATTCCGGGGTCGGGGCAATCAGCCCCAGCATTTT
CDR3: CASSDEGFRGRGNQPQHF

D: TRBD2
J: TRBJ2-5
V: TRBV7-9
size: .
DNA: TGTGCCAGCAGCTTATGGAGACTAGCGGGAGTAGAGACCCAGTACTTC
CDR3: CASSLWRLAGVETQYF

D: TRBD1
J: TRBJ2-7
V: TRBV11-3
size: .
DNA: TGTGCCAGCAGCGGGGGCCCGGGACAGAGCTCCTACGAGCAGTACTTC
CDR3: CASSGGPGQSSYEQYF

D: TRBD1
J: TRBJ1-5
V: TRBV28
size: .
DNA: TGTGCCAGCAGTTTATCGGGGACAGGCGCCCCGAATCAGCCCCAGCATTTT
CDR3: CASSLSGTGAPNQPQHF

D: .
J: TRBJ1-4
V: TRBV11-2
size: once
DNA: TGTGCCAGCAGCTTAGACAGGGTTCGGATTGAAAAACTGTTTTTT
CDR3: CASSLDRVRIEKLFF

D: .
J: TRBJ2-5
V: TRBV5-1
size: .
DNA: TGCGCCAGCGCCCTCTCCCGCCAAGAGACCCAGTACTTC
CDR3: CASALSRQETQYF

D: TRBD2
J: TRBJ2-1
V: TRBV10-3
size: .
DNA: TGTGCCACAATGACTAGCGGGAGGGCCGATGAGCAGTTCTTC
CDR3: CATMTSGRADEQFF

D: .
J: TRBJ2-7
V: TRBV2
size: few
DNA: TGTGCCAGCAGGCCAGCCGGGGTACCCTACGAGCAGTACTTC
CDR3: CASRPAGVPYEQYF

D: .
J: TRBJ1-1
V: TRBV5-1
size: .
DNA: TGCGCCAGCAGAGATGTAATGGGTGGTGCGACTGAAGCTTTCTTT
CDR3: CASRDVMGGATEAFF

D: .
J: TRBJ1-1
V: TRBV20-1
size: few
DNA: TGCAGTGCCCTGGGGAGTATAGGAGCTTTCTTT
CDR3: CSALGSIGAFF

D: .
J: TRBJ2-5
V: TRBV25-1
size: .
DNA: TGTGCCAGCAGCCCAACTGGGTGGTACCAAGAGACCCAGTACTTC
CDR3: CASSPTGWYQETQYF